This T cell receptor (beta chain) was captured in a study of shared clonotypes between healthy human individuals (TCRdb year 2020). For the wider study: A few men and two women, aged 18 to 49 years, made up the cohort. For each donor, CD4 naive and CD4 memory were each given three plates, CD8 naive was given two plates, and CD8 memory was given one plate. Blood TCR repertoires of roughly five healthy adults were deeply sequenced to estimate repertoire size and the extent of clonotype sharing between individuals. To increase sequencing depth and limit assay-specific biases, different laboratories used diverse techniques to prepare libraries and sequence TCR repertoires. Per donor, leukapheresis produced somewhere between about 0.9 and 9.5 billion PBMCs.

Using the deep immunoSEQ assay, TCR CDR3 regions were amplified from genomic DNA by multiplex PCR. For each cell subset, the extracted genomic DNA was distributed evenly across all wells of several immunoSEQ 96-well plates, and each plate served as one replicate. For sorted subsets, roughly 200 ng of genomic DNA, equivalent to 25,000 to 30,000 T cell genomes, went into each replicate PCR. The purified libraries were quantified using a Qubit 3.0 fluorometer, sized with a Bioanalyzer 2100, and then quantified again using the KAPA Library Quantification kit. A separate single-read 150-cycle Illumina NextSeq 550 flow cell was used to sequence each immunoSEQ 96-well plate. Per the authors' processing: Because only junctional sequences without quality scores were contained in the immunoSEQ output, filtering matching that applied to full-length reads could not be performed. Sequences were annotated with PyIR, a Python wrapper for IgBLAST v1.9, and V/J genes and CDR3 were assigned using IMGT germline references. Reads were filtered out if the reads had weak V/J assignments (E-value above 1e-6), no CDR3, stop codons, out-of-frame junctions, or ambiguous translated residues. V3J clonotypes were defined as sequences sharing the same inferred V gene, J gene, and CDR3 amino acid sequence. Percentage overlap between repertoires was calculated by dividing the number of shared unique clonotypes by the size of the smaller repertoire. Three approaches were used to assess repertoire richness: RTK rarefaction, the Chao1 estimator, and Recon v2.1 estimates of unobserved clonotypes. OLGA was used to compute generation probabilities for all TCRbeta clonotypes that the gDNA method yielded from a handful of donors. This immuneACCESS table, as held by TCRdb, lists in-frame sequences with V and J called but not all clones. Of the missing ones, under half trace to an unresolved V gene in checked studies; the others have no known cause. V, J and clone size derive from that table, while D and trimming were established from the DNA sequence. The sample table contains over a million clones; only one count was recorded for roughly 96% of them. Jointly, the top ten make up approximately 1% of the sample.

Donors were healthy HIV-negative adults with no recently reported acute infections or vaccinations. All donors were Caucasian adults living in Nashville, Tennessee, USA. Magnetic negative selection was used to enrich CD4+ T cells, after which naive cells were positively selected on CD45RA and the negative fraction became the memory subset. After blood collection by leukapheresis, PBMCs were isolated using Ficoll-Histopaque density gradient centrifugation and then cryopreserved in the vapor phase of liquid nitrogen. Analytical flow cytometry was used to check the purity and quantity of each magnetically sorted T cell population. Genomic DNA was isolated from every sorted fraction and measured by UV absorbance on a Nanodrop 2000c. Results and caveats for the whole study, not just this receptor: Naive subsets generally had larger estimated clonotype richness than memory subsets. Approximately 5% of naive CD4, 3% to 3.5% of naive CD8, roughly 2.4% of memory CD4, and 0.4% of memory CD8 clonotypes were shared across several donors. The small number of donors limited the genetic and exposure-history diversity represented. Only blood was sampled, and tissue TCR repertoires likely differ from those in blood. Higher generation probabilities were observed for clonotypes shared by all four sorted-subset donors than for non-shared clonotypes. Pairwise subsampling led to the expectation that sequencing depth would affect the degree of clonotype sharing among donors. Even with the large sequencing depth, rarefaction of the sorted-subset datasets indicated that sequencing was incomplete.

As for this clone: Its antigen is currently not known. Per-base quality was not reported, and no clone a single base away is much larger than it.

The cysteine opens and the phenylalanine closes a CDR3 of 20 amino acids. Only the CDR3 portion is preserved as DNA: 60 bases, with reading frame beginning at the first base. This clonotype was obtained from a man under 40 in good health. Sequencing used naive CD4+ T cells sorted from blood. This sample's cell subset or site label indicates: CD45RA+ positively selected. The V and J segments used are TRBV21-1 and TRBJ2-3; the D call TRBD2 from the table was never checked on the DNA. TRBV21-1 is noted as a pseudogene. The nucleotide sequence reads TGTGCCAGCAGCAAAGTTACTAGCGGGAGTTCTTTAAGTAGCACAGATACGCAGTATTTT. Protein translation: CASSKVTSGSSLSSTDTQYF.